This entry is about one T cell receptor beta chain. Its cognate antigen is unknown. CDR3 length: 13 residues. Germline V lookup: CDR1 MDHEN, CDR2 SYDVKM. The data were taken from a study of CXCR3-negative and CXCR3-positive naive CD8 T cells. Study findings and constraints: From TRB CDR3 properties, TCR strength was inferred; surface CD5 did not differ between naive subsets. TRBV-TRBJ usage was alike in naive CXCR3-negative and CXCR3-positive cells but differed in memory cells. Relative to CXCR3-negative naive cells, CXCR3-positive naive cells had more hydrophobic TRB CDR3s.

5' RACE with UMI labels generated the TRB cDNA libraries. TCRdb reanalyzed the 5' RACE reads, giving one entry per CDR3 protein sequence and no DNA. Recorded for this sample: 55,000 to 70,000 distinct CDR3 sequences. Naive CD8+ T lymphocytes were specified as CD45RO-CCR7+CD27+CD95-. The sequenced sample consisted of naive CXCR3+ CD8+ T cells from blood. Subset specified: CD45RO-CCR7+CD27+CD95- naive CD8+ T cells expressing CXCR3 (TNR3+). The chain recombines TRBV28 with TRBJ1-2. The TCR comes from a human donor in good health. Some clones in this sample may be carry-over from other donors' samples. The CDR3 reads CASRPDGRNGYTF.